These 18 T cell receptor beta chains were sequenced from one sample in a study of spatial heterogeneity in lung cancer. MiXCR, run by TCRdb on the 5' RACE reads, gives a single entry per CDR3 protein. The table lists about 75,000 distinct CDR3 sequences, about 14% of them singletons. As to time point: sample taken at primary tumor resection. Whole RNA obtained from tumor, nontumor lung or frozen PBMC underwent sequencing without sorting. Source: PBMCs, taken at surgery. The source of these receptors is a male donor with early-stage non-small cell lung cancer.

This clonotype was seen a few times. This chain links TRBV6-1 with TRBJ1-5; the D gene is possibly TRBD1 (6 bases). This CDR3 comprises 15 residues. V was cut by 4 bases and J by 2 bases, with 12 bases left in between. The V gene's germline CDR1 is MNHNS and CDR2 SASEGT. The CDR3 nucleotides read TGTGCCAGCAGTGGCGTGGACAGCCGCAATCAGCCCCAGCATTTT. Amino acid sequence: CASSGVDSRNQPQHF.

This clonotype came up many times. The chain uses TRBV27 and TRBJ2-2; 11 nucleotides agree with TRBD2. The CDR3 is 14 amino acids. V shed 6 bases and J 4 bases; nucleotides not matched to a gene: 1. The V gene's germline CDR1 is MNHEY and CDR2 SMNVEV (reference sequence). The CDR3 here is CASRGTSGTGELFF. CDR3 DNA: TGTGCCAGCAGGGGGACTAGCGGCACCGGGGAGCTGTTTTTT.

Ten or more counts support this clonotype. This rearrangement joins TRBV7-9 to TRBJ1-1; D possibly corresponds to TRBD1 (6 bases). The CDR3 spans 13 residues. The V end lost 5 bases, the J end lost 1 base, and 8 bases lay between the germline ends. The V gene's germline CDR1 is SEHNR and CDR2 FQNEAQ (reference sequence). The CDR3 nucleotides are TGTGCCAGCAGCCTACAGGGGAACACTGAAGCTTTCTTT. Residues: CASSLQGNTEAFF.

The chain recombines TRBV3-1 with TRBJ1-1; maybe TRBD1 (6 bases). The CDR3 spans 15 residues. Trimming took off 4 bases at V and 7 bases at J, with 19 bases between the two ends. Germline V gene sequence: CDR1 LGHDT, CDR2 YNNKEL (reference sequence). CDR3 loop: CASSRWKGVSFEAFF. In nucleotides, the CDR3 is TGTGCCAGCAGCCGTTGGAAGGGGGTAAGCTTTGAAGCTTTCTTT.

This clonotype has more than one count but fewer than ten. The V call is TRBV19, the J call TRBJ1-4; D not resolved. Trimming left V 0 bases short and J 4 bases short, with 15 bases between. This CDR3 comprises 17 residues. The germline V gene has CDR1 LNHDA and CDR2 SQIVND (reference sequence). The CDR3 region is CASSIDNGGSFNEKLFF. CDR3 sequence (DNA): TGTGCCAGTAGTATAGATAACGGAGGCAGCTTTAATGAAAAACTGTTTTTT.

There are many counts of this clonotype. This chain connects TRBV9 to TRBJ1-2; D not certain. CDR3 length: 14 amino acids. V lost 0 bases and J 4 bases, leaving 10 bases between the germline ends. From germline, CDR1 is SGDLS and CDR2 YYNGEE. For the CDR3, the DNA is TGTGCCAGCAGCGTAGTGCCACGAGGCTATGGCTACACCTTC. Amino acid sequence: CASSVVPRGYGYTF. Supplemented by reference TRBV9 and TRBJ1-2, the full variable domain reads DSGVTQTPKHLITATGQRVTLRCSPRSGDLSVYWYQQSLDQGLQFLIQYYNGEERAKGNILERFSAQQFPDLHSELNLSSLELGDSALYFCASSVVPRGYGYTFGSGTRLTVV.

This chain links TRBV12-3 or TRBV12-4 with TRBJ2-4; 7 bases fit TRBD2. With 5 bases clipped from V and 7 bases from J, the junction kept 14 bases outside the gene matches. The length of the CDR3 is 16 residues. CDR3 amino acids: CASSPGREGMRNIQYF. The CDR3 DNA reads TGTGCCAGCAGTCCTGGGAGGGAGGGAATGAGGAACATTCAGTACTTC.

The chain employs TRBV20-1 and TRBJ2-7, with 11 bases fitting TRBD2. The CDR3 runs 15 residues. Germline CDR1 reads DFQATT; CDR2 reads SNEGSKA (reference sequence). CDR3 loop: CSVRKTTSGTYEQYF. In DNA, the CDR3 is TGCAGCGTACGAAAAACGACTAGCGGGACCTACGAGCAGTACTTC.

The V gene is TRBV15, the J gene TRBJ2-7; 8 bases are shared with TRBD2. This CDR3 is built from 15 residues. Germline values: CDR1 LNHNV, CDR2 YYDKDF (reference sequence). V trimming: 1 base; J trimming: 4 bases; junction bases outside the gene matches: 6. The CDR3 reads CATSRGLARSYEQYF. The CDR3 region has the DNA TGTGCCACCAGCAGAGGACTAGCGCGGAGTTACGAGCAGTACTTC.

This clonotype was detected once. A much larger clone lies one base from this, so it may be a read error. The V call is TRBV2, the J call TRBJ2-7; 10 bases are a match to TRBD1. The CDR3 runs 15 residues. Looked up from germline, CDR1 is SNHLY and CDR2 is FYNNEI. The CDR3 here is CANSDWTGGSYEQYF. The DNA of the CDR3 is TGTGCCAACAGTGACTGGACAGGGGGCTCCTACGAGCAGTACTTC.

Ten or more counts support this clonotype. V gene TRBV7-9 combines with J gene TRBJ1-2; maybe TRBD1 (6 bases). The CDR3 spans 18 residues. The germline V gene has CDR1 SEHNR and CDR2 FQNEAQ (reference sequence). Deletions cut 0 bases from V and 0 bases from J, with 17 bases between. The CDR3 spells CASSLALQDSITNYGYTF. The DNA for the CDR3 is TGTGCCAGCAGCTTAGCTTTACAGGACAGCATAACTAACTATGGCTACACCTTC.

In this sample, this clonotype turned up a few times. The chain uses TRBV24-1 and TRBJ2-3, with D unclear. The V end lost 2 bases, the J end lost 7 bases, and 15 bases lay between the germline ends. The CDR3 has 15 amino acids. Per germline, CDR1 KGHDR and CDR2 SFDVKD. CDR3: CATSDSLFAPYTQYF. The CDR3 nucleotides read TGTGCCACCAGTGATTCCCTCTTCGCCCCTTATACGCAGTATTTT.

This rearrangement joins TRBV12-3 or TRBV12-4 to TRBJ2-2, with D uncertain. This CDR3 is 13 amino acids long. The V and J ends lost 7 bases and 0 bases respectively, with 6 bases between them. For the CDR3, the DNA is TGTGCCAGCAACTTCGCGAACACCGGGGAGCTGTTTTTT. Residues: CASNFANTGELFF.

The sample holds many counts of this clonotype. The chain has TRBV2 and TRBJ2-2; 9 bases are a match to TRBD2. With 7 bases clipped from V and 5 bases from J, the junction kept 8 bases outside the gene matches. Germline V gene lookup returns CDR1 SNHLY and CDR2 FYNNEI. This CDR3 region has 15 residues. The CDR3 nucleotides are TGTGCCAGCAATCGACTAGCGGCGGGGACCGGGGAGCTGTTTTTT. Translation gives CASNRLAAGTGELFF. Based on the CDR3 plus reference TRBV2 and TRBJ2-2, the full variable domain is EPEVTQTPSHQVTQMGQEVILRCVPISNHLYFYWYRQILGQKVEFLVSFYNNEISEKSEIFDDQFSVERPDGSNFTLKIRSTKLEDSAMYFCASNRLAAGTGELFFGEGSRLTVL.

This clonotype has only a few counts. The chain has TRBV2 and TRBJ1-2; D remains unclear. Germline CDR1 and CDR2: SNHLY and FYNNEI. The CDR3 spans 13 residues. V was clipped by 8 bases and J by 3 bases, with 13 bases between them. The CDR3 protein is CASELLGDYGYTF. CDR3 coding DNA: TGTGCCAGCGAGTTGCTCGGCGACTATGGCTACACCTTC.

This clonotype showed up just a few times. The chain uses TRBV7-2 and TRBJ1-5; no clear D. The V end was cut by 1 base, the J end by 7 bases, with 8 bases between. Germline V gives CDR1 SGHTA, CDR2 FQGNSA. The length of the CDR3 is 13 residues. CDR3 residues: CASSLGGKQPQHF. The DNA of the CDR3 is TGTGCCAGCAGCTTAGGAGGGAAACAGCCCCAGCATTTT.

The chain recombines TRBV19 with TRBJ1-3; D possibly corresponds to TRBD1 (6 bases). Germline V gives CDR1 LNHDA, CDR2 SQIVND (reference sequence). This CDR3 spans 14 amino acids. Trimming removed 2 bases at V and 4 bases at J, with 9 bases between. This CDR3 is CASSITGPGNTIYF. CDR3 DNA sequence: TGTGCCAGTAGTATAACAGGGCCAGGAAACACCATATATTTT.

This sequence joins TRBV20-1 and TRBJ1-1; tentative D call: TRBD1 (6 bases). The V gene lost 0 bases and the J gene lost 10 bases, with 18 bases spanning the gap. This CDR3 is 14 amino acids long. Germline-derived CDR1 and CDR2 are DFQATT and SNEGSKA (reference sequence). CDR3 coding DNA: TGCAGTGCTAGAGATCCGGGCAGGGGTCAGGGAGCTTTCTTT. Translating gives CSARDPGRGQGAFF.